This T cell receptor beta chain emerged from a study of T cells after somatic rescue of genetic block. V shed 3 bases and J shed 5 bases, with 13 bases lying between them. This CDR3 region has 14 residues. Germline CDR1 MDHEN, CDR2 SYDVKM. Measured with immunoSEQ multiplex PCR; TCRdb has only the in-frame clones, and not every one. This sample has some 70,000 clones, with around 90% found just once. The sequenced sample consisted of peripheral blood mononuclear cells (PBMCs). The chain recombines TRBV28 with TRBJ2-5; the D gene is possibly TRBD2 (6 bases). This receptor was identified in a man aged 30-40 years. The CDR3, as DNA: TGTGCCAGCAGTTTTAGGAGGGTAGGCGAGACCCAGTACTTC. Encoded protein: CASSFRRVGETQYF.